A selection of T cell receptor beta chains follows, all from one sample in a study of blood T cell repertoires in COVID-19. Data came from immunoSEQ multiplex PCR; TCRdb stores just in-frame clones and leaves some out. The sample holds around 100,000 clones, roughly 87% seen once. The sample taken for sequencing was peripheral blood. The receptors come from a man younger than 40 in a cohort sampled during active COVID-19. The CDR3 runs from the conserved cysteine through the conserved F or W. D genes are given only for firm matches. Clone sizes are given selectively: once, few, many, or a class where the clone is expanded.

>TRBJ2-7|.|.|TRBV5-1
TGCGCCAGCAGCTTGGTATTTGGGACACCCTACGAGCAGTACTTC
CASSLVFGTPYEQYF
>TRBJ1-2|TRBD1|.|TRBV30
TGTGCCTGGAGCGGACAGGTTAACTATGGCTACACCTTC
CAWSGQVNYGYTF
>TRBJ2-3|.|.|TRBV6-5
TGTGCCAGCAGACAACAGGGAGTAGATACGCAGTATTTT
CASRQQGVDTQYF
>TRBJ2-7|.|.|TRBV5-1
TGCGCCAGCAGCTCGAGCTCCTACGAGCAGTACTTC
CASSSSSYEQYF
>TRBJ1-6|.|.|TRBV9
TGTGCCAGCAGCGTCCGCGACAGTCAGAATTCACCCCTCCACTTT
CASSVRDSQNSPLHF
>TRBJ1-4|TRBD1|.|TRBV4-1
TGCGCCAGCAGCCTTCTTGGGACAGGAGGCGAAAAACTGTTTTTT
CASSLLGTGGEKLFF
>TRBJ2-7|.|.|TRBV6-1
TGTGCCAGCAGTGAATTACGGTACGAGCAGTACTTC
CASSELRYEQYF
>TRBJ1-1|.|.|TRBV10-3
TGTGCCATCAGCCGTAACATGAACACTGAAGCTTTCTTT
CAISRNMNTEAFF
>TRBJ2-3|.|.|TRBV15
TGTGCCACCAGCAGAGATCAAGCGGCAGGGGGCACAGATACGCAGTATTTT
CATSRDQAAGGTDTQYF
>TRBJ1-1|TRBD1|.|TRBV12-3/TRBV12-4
TGTGCCAGCACGAGGGGGCAGGGCACTGAAGCTTTCTTT
CASTRGQGTEAFF
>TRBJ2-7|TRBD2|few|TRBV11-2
TGTGCCAGCAGCTTAGAGAGCGGGGGGGCCCACGAGCAGTACTTC
CASSLESGGAHEQYF
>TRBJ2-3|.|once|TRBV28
TGTGCCAGCAGCCCGACAGGACCTTTAGAGGCAGATACGCAGTATTTT
CASSPTGPLEADTQYF
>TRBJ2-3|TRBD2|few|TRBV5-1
TGCGCCAGCAGCTTTACGGGGGGTGATGATACGCAGTATTTT
CASSFTGGDDTQYF
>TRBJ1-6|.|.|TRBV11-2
TGTGCCAGCAGCTTAGATGGGAGGGCTTCCTATAATTCACCCCTCCACTTT
CASSLDGRASYNSPLHF
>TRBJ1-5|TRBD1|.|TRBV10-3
TGTGCCATCAGCCCCCAGGGACAGGGTAGCAATCAGCCCCAGCATTTT
CAISPQGQGSNQPQHF
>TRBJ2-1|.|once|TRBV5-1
TGCGCCAGCAGCTTGGAGCTAGCAGATGAGCAGTTCTTC
CASSLELADEQFF
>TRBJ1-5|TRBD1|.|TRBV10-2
TGCGCCAGCAGAGGACAGGTTCTACAGCCCCAGCATTTT
CASRGQVLQPQHF
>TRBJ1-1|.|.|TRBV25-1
TGTGCCAGCAGTGAATATCTGGGAGCTGAAGCTTTCTTT
CASSEYLGAEAFF
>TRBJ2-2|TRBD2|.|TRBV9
TGTGCCAGCAGCGTAGAAGCGGGGCGAACCGGGGAGCTGTTTTTT
CASSVEAGRTGELFF
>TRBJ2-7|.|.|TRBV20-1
TGCAGTGCCCCCAACTACGAGCAGTACTTC
CSAPNYEQYF
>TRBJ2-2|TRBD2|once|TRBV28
TGTGCCAGCAGTTTGGTCGCGGGGGTGAACACCGGGGAGCTGTTTTTT
CASSLVAGVNTGELFF
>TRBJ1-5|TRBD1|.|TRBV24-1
TGTGCCACCGGGGTAAGGGGACAGGGGCCCCAGCATTTT
CATGVRGQGPQHF
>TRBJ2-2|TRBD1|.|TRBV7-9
TGTGCCAGCAGCTTAGAGGGACAGGGGTACCAAACCGGGGAGCTGTTTTTT
CASSLEGQGYQTGELFF